Here is one TCR beta chain with its context. The method was immunoSEQ multiplex PCR; TCRdb's version includes in-frame clones alone and lacks a portion of them. The table lists about 5,600 clones, less than 80% of them singletons. Treatment described: preoperative locoregional IRX-2 cytokine immunotherapy. Patients received preoperative, locoregional IRX-2 cytokine immunotherapy in a phase Ib study. The data were obtained in a study of preoperative IRX-2 immunotherapy in early breast cancer. This CDR3 has 18 amino acids. CDR1 and CDR2 (germline): MDHEN, SYDVKM. Trimming cost V 4 bases and J 1 base, with 23 bases left between them.

V usage is TRBV28 and J usage is TRBJ2-7; D might be TRBD1 (5 bases). The TCR comes from a human donor with breast cancer. The material sequenced was tumor tissue, taken before IRX-2 immunotherapy. CDR3 sequence reads: CASSSPSVGLRGSYEQYF. The DNA for the CDR3 is TGTGCCAGCAGTTCCCCGTCCGTCGGGTTAAGGGGATCCTACGAGCAGTACTTC.